Listed below are T cell receptor beta chains from one sample, sequenced in a study of blood T cells in healthy people across ages. One entry per CDR3 protein results from TCRdb running MiXCR on the 5' RACE reads. The data show some 1.5 million distinct CDR3 sequences, 28% seen once. Sequenced: blood. Receptors originate from a woman in her 30s in good health. CDR3s include the opening cysteine and the closing phenylalanine or tryptophan.

len | v_gene | CDR3aa
15 | TRBV4-3 | CASSQASDGREKLFF
13 | TRBV29-1 | CSVEYGRGDGYTF
15 | TRBV25-1 | CASISTSGAYNEQFF
11 | TRBV25-1 | CASAGYTEAFF
14 | TRBV6-6 | CASSYSIVDQPQHF
15 | TRBV6-6 | CASSNQRSSTDTQYF
15 | TRBV5-1 | CASSLSPEMNTEAFF
13 | TRBV30 | CAWRKASFETQYF
15 | TRBV9 | CASSASGVTSGELFF
12 | TRBV20-1 | CSAHEGIAEAFF
13 | TRBV5-1 | CASSLQGDVTQYF
15 | TRBV19 | CASTKIEGQGFGYTF
15 | TRBV29-1 | CSATLGTTTNEKLFF
15 | TRBV10-3 | CAIREQGARTDTQYF
14 | TRBV2 | CASTEVSVKDEQFF
13 | TRBV12-3/TRBV12-4 | CASSQQGTYDYTF
14 | TRBV20-1 | CSARGAGGYYGYTF
16 | TRBV20-1 | CSARQGGFVAGETQYF
14 | TRBV7-2 | CASSSTGLNYEQYF
13 | TRBV12-3/TRBV12-4 | CAWRAPGANVLTF
14 | TRBV29-1 | CSRRQESVFGTQYF
15 | TRBV5-1 | CASSFRDPTYNEQFF
14 | TRBV20-1 | CSAKIPGADEKLFF